A selection of T cell receptor beta chains follows, all from one sample in a study of blood T cells in healthy people across ages. One entry per CDR3 protein results from TCRdb running MiXCR on the 5' RACE reads. The repertoire holds 1.5 million to 2 million distinct CDR3 sequences, with approximately 40% as singletons. Sequenced material: blood. The receptors originated from a human donor in good health. CDR3s include the opening cysteine and the closing phenylalanine or tryptophan. The D gene is left open where the match is weak. Expanded clones get a size class; other rows say once, few or many, or leave the size out.

d_gene: TRBD2; j_gene: TRBJ2-1; v_gene: TRBV7-2; abundance: NA; CDR3nt: TGTGCCAGCAGCTTACGTTGGGCTAGCGGGGGGCTTTGGAATGAGCGGTTCTTC; CDR3aa: CASSLRWASGGLWNERFF
d_gene: NA; j_gene: TRBJ2-5; v_gene: TRBV7-9; abundance: NA; CDR3nt: TGTGCCAGCATGCCCCCCCCCGGCGGCTCGTCCTCGTTCGAGACCCAGTACTTC; CDR3aa: CASMPPPGGSSSFETQYF
d_gene: NA; j_gene: TRBJ2-1; v_gene: TRBV27; abundance: NA; CDR3nt: TGTGCCAGCAGTTTACTACCGCCAGCGGTCACGCGTGACAATGAGCAGTTCTTC; CDR3aa: CASSLLPPAVTRDNEQFF
d_gene: NA; j_gene: TRBJ1-5; v_gene: TRBV10-3; abundance: few; CDR3nt: TGTGCCATCAGTGAGTATAGGACAGACTATAGCAATCAGCCCCAGCATTTT; CDR3aa: CAISEYRTDYSNQPQHF
d_gene: NA; j_gene: TRBJ1-2; v_gene: TRBV12-5; abundance: NA; CDR3nt: TGTGCTAGTGGTCCCGGGACTCGGACAGTTTGGGGCTACACCTTC; CDR3aa: CASGPGTRTVWGYTF
d_gene: TRBD2; j_gene: TRBJ2-5; v_gene: TRBV7-2; abundance: few; CDR3nt: TGTGCCAGCAGCAAAAGACTAGCGGGGGGTAGCGCGGAGACCCAGTACTTC; CDR3aa: CASSKRLAGGSAETQYF
d_gene: NA; j_gene: TRBJ2-7; v_gene: TRBV6-5; abundance: few; CDR3nt: TGTGCCAGCAGGGTAGCAGGGAGTCACTACGAGCAGTACTTC; CDR3aa: CASRVAGSHYEQYF
d_gene: NA; j_gene: TRBJ2-2; v_gene: TRBV12-3/TRBV12-4; abundance: NA; CDR3nt: TGTGCCAGCACCGAGGGACCTAGGGAGCTGTTTTTT; CDR3aa: CASTEGPRELFF
d_gene: TRBD1; j_gene: TRBJ1-2; v_gene: TRBV24-1; abundance: NA; CDR3nt: TGTGCCACCGGTGACCGGACAGGGGACGGGAATGGCTACACCTTC; CDR3aa: CATGDRTGDGNGYTF
d_gene: NA; j_gene: TRBJ2-7; v_gene: TRBV28; abundance: few; CDR3nt: TGTGCCAGCAGCCACGGTCGATTCTACGAGCAGTACTTC; CDR3aa: CASSHGRFYEQYF
d_gene: NA; j_gene: TRBJ2-1; v_gene: TRBV12-3/TRBV12-4; abundance: NA; CDR3nt: TGTGCCAGCAGGCCTACTAGGTTGGAAGAGACCCAGTTCTTC; CDR3aa: CASRPTRLEETQFF
d_gene: NA; j_gene: TRBJ1-1; v_gene: TRBV28; abundance: NA; CDR3nt: TGTGCCAGCAGCCATCCGGCTGAAGCTTTCTTT; CDR3aa: CASSHPAEAFF
d_gene: TRBD2; j_gene: TRBJ2-3; v_gene: TRBV15; abundance: NA; CDR3nt: TGTGCCACCAGCAGAGATATAAACCGTGGCGGGGGAAGCACAGATACGCAGTATTTT; CDR3aa: CATSRDINRGGGSTDTQYF
d_gene: NA; j_gene: TRBJ1-6; v_gene: TRBV9; abundance: NA; CDR3nt: TGTGCCAGCAGCGTAGAGCTGGGCGAGAATTCACCCCTCCACTTT; CDR3aa: CASSVELGENSPLHF
d_gene: NA; j_gene: TRBJ1-6; v_gene: TRBV9; abundance: few; CDR3nt: TGTGCCAGCAGCGTAGAATCGGGGCCGAACCCTAATTCACCCCTCCACTTT; CDR3aa: CASSVESGPNPNSPLHF
d_gene: NA; j_gene: TRBJ2-5; v_gene: TRBV7-6; abundance: NA; CDR3nt: TGTGCCAGCAGGATGGGGCTAGTCCCCTCTCAAGAGACCCAGTACTTC; CDR3aa: CASRMGLVPSQETQYF
d_gene: NA; j_gene: TRBJ2-5; v_gene: TRBV11-3; abundance: NA; CDR3nt: TGTGCCAGCAGCTTAGGTCTAGTTCGAGAGACCCAGTACTTC; CDR3aa: CASSLGLVRETQYF
d_gene: TRBD2; j_gene: TRBJ2-3; v_gene: TRBV6-2/TRBV6-3; abundance: NA; CDR3nt: TGTGCCAGCAGTTACAGGGGACTAGCGGGGGCCATCACAGATACGCAGTATTTT; CDR3aa: CASSYRGLAGAITDTQYF
d_gene: TRBD1; j_gene: TRBJ2-7; v_gene: TRBV5-1; abundance: NA; CDR3nt: TGCGCCAGCAGCCCTACGACAGGGGACTTCTACGAGCAGTACTTC; CDR3aa: CASSPTTGDFYEQYF
d_gene: NA; j_gene: TRBJ1-6; v_gene: TRBV20-1; abundance: few; CDR3nt: TGCAGTGCTAGAGCGGGGGTCCTTGAACCCCTCCACTTT; CDR3aa: CSARAGVLEPLHF
d_gene: TRBD1; j_gene: TRBJ2-6; v_gene: TRBV7-9; abundance: few; CDR3nt: TGTGCCAGCAGCAGAGACAGGGGGGATTACTACTCTGGGGCCAACGTCCTGACTTTC; CDR3aa: CASSRDRGDYYSGANVLTF
d_gene: NA; j_gene: TRBJ2-3; v_gene: TRBV5-1; abundance: NA; CDR3nt: TGCGCCAGCAGCTTATCGGTCGTCACAGATACGCAGTATTTT; CDR3aa: CASSLSVVTDTQYF
d_gene: NA; j_gene: TRBJ2-7; v_gene: TRBV7-2; abundance: NA; CDR3nt: TGTGCCAGCAGCTTAGAGGGGAGGATGAGCGAGCAGTACTTC; CDR3aa: CASSLEGRMSEQYF
d_gene: NA; j_gene: TRBJ1-2; v_gene: TRBV5-1; abundance: NA; CDR3nt: TGCGCCAGCAGCTTCGGGACGCGGGGCTACACCTTC; CDR3aa: CASSFGTRGYTF
d_gene: NA; j_gene: TRBJ2-1; v_gene: TRBV12-3/TRBV12-4; abundance: NA; CDR3nt: TGTGCCAGCAGTTTGGGGGAAAGGTTGATTAACAATGAGCAGTTCTTC; CDR3aa: CASSLGERLINNEQFF
d_gene: NA; j_gene: TRBJ2-3; v_gene: TRBV7-2; abundance: NA; CDR3nt: TGTGCCAGCAGCCCGCAACCGGGCACAGATACGCAGTATTTT; CDR3aa: CASSPQPGTDTQYF
d_gene: NA; j_gene: TRBJ2-7; v_gene: TRBV7-8; abundance: NA; CDR3nt: TGTGCCAGCAGCTTATTCATTACGGTGGGGGTGGACGAGCAGTACTTC; CDR3aa: CASSLFITVGVDEQYF
d_gene: TRBD1; j_gene: TRBJ2-1; v_gene: TRBV7-3; abundance: NA; CDR3nt: TGTGCCAGCAGCTTAGGGACAGGAGAGAGGCACAATGAGCTGTTCTTC; CDR3aa: CASSLGTGERHNELFF
d_gene: NA; j_gene: TRBJ1-2; v_gene: TRBV12-3/TRBV12-4; abundance: few; CDR3nt: TGTGCCAGCAGCCCCAGGGATTCGTTCAACTATGGCTACACCTTC; CDR3aa: CASSPRDSFNYGYTF
d_gene: TRBD1; j_gene: TRBJ2-1; v_gene: TRBV5-1; abundance: few; CDR3nt: TGCGCCAGCAGCTCCGGCACGGACAGGGCTAATGAGCAGTTCTTC; CDR3aa: CASSSGTDRANEQFF
d_gene: NA; j_gene: TRBJ2-7; v_gene: TRBV7-9; abundance: few; CDR3nt: TGTGCCAGCACCGCGGGAAGACCCTACGAGCAGTACTTC; CDR3aa: CASTAGRPYEQYF
d_gene: TRBD1; j_gene: TRBJ1-1; v_gene: TRBV28; abundance: NA; CDR3nt: TGTGCCAGCAGTTCCACCCGGACAGGGAGCACTGAAGCTTTCTTT; CDR3aa: CASSSTRTGSTEAFF
d_gene: NA; j_gene: TRBJ1-2; v_gene: TRBV7-2; abundance: NA; CDR3nt: TGTGCCAGCAGCTTAGGCCCGGAGTACGGCTACACCTTC; CDR3aa: CASSLGPEYGYTF
d_gene: NA; j_gene: TRBJ2-1; v_gene: TRBV25-1; abundance: few; CDR3nt: TGTGCCAGCAGTGCAGACAGGCCCTACTACAATGAGCAGTTCTTC; CDR3aa: CASSADRPYYNEQFF
d_gene: NA; j_gene: TRBJ2-1; v_gene: TRBV12-3/TRBV12-4; abundance: many; CDR3nt: TGTGCCAGCAGTGGGTACTACAATGAGCAGTTCTTC; CDR3aa: CASSGYYNEQFF
d_gene: NA; j_gene: TRBJ1-6; v_gene: TRBV28; abundance: NA; CDR3nt: TGTGCCAGCACGTGGGCCTATAATTCACCCCTCCACTTT; CDR3aa: CASTWAYNSPLHF
d_gene: TRBD2; j_gene: TRBJ2-7; v_gene: TRBV7-6; abundance: NA; CDR3nt: TGTGCCAGCAGCCGTGCCCGGACTAGTCCCCACGAGCAGTACTTC; CDR3aa: CASSRARTSPHEQYF
d_gene: TRBD1; j_gene: TRBJ2-7; v_gene: TRBV12-3/TRBV12-4; abundance: NA; CDR3nt: TGTGCCAGCAGTTTAGGAGGGCGACAGGGCTACGAGCAGTACTTC; CDR3aa: CASSLGGRQGYEQYF
d_gene: NA; j_gene: TRBJ2-7; v_gene: TRBV5-5; abundance: NA; CDR3nt: TGTGCCAGCGGCCGACGACACGGCCTAACCCTCCAAGCCTACGAGCAGTACTTC; CDR3aa: CASGRRHGLTLQAYEQYF
d_gene: NA; j_gene: TRBJ2-7; v_gene: TRBV9; abundance: many; CDR3nt: TGTGCCAGCAGCGTTGAGGGGCTTTCCTCCTACGAGCAGTACTTC; CDR3aa: CASSVEGLSSYEQYF
d_gene: TRBD2; j_gene: TRBJ2-3; v_gene: TRBV20-1; abundance: NA; CDR3nt: TGCAGTGCTAGAAGAGGCAGCGGGGTTAGCACAGATACGCAGTATTTT; CDR3aa: CSARRGSGVSTDTQYF
d_gene: NA; j_gene: TRBJ2-3; v_gene: TRBV7-8; abundance: many; CDR3nt: TGTGCCAGCAGCTTTCGGATTACAGGGCTCACAGATACGCAGTATTTT; CDR3aa: CASSFRITGLTDTQYF
d_gene: NA; j_gene: TRBJ2-3; v_gene: TRBV27; abundance: NA; CDR3nt: TGTGCCAGCTTAGAATCAGATACGCAGTATTTT; CDR3aa: CASLESDTQYF
d_gene: NA; j_gene: TRBJ1-1; v_gene: TRBV7-2; abundance: NA; CDR3nt: TGTGCCAGCAGCCCTGGAGCAATCACTGAAGCTTTCTTT; CDR3aa: CASSPGAITEAFF
d_gene: TRBD1; j_gene: TRBJ2-7; v_gene: TRBV29-1; abundance: few; CDR3nt: TGCAGCGGAGGGACAGGACGTACCTACGAGCAGTACTTC; CDR3aa: CSGGTGRTYEQYF
d_gene: TRBD1; j_gene: TRBJ1-1; v_gene: TRBV29-1; abundance: NA; CDR3nt: TGCAGCGTTGGGACAGGGGGAGCGAGGACTGAAGCTTTCTTT; CDR3aa: CSVGTGGARTEAFF
d_gene: NA; j_gene: TRBJ2-2; v_gene: TRBV2; abundance: NA; CDR3nt: TGTGCCAGCAGTGGTGCTTCTGACGGGGAGCTGTTTTTT; CDR3aa: CASSGASDGELFF
d_gene: NA; j_gene: TRBJ2-1; v_gene: TRBV18; abundance: NA; CDR3nt: TGTGCCAGCTCACCATCACGTCAGCCACAGCCCCGGAATGAGCAGTTCTTC; CDR3aa: CASSPSRQPQPRNEQFF
d_gene: TRBD1; j_gene: TRBJ2-3; v_gene: TRBV7-3; abundance: NA; CDR3nt: TGTGCCAGCAGCTTCGGGACAGGGGAAGGAGATACGCAGTATTTT; CDR3aa: CASSFGTGEGDTQYF
d_gene: TRBD2; j_gene: TRBJ2-5; v_gene: TRBV7-6; abundance: few; CDR3nt: TGTGCCAGCAGCTCTCTGGGTAGCGGGGGAGAAGAGACCCAGTACTTC; CDR3aa: CASSSLGSGGEETQYF
d_gene: TRBD1; j_gene: TRBJ1-1; v_gene: TRBV27; abundance: once; CDR3nt: TGTGCCAGCAGGGTACAGGGGGTCGCTGAAGCTTTCTTT; CDR3aa: CASRVQGVAEAFF
d_gene: TRBD1; j_gene: TRBJ2-3; v_gene: TRBV20-1; abundance: NA; CDR3nt: TGCAGTGCTGGCGGCAGGGGGCTTGGTACAGATACGCAGTATTTT; CDR3aa: CSAGGRGLGTDTQYF
d_gene: NA; j_gene: TRBJ2-3; v_gene: TRBV7-8; abundance: NA; CDR3nt: TGTGCCAGCAGCTTCGTCGACGGCAGCACAGATACGCAGTATTTT; CDR3aa: CASSFVDGSTDTQYF
d_gene: TRBD1; j_gene: TRBJ1-2; v_gene: TRBV20-1; abundance: NA; CDR3nt: TGCAGTGCCCCGACAGGGGTCACGGGGGGCCACACCTTC; CDR3aa: CSAPTGVTGGHTF
d_gene: NA; j_gene: TRBJ2-1; v_gene: TRBV7-9; abundance: NA; CDR3nt: TGTGCCAGCAGCTTAGCCCTCGACCTGGACGATGAGCAGTTCTTC; CDR3aa: CASSLALDLDDEQFF